The 19 T cell receptor beta chains reported below all come from one sample, sequenced in a study of cytomegalovirus exposure and HLA in healthy donors. Both 60 Vbeta primers and 13 Jbeta primers went into the PCR. TCRdb's table, derived via immunoSEQ multiplex PCR, lists solely in-frame clones and lacks some. The sample lists about 130,000 clones; 75% to 85% were seen once. Sequencing was performed on PBMCs. These receptors were collected from a middle-aged man in good health and CMV-seronegative.

The chain combines TRBV4-1 with TRBJ2-5, with 10 bases that match TRBD1. This CDR3 has 14 residues. Trimming at V came to 5 bases and at J to 5 bases, leaving 5 bases not matched to a gene. CDR1 MGHRA and CDR2 YSYEKL come from the germline V gene. The CDR3 reads CASSETGGRETQYF. As DNA, the CDR3 is TGCGCCAGCAGCGAGACAGGGGGCCGGGAGACCCAGTACTTC.

The rearrangement links TRBV28 to TRBJ2-3; 10 bases are shared with TRBD2. V gave up 6 bases and J gave up 4 bases; unmatched junction bases: 4. This CDR3 is 14 amino acids long. From germline, CDR1 is MDHEN and CDR2 SYDVKM. This CDR3 is CASSTSGAADTQYF. The CDR3 region has the DNA TGTGCCAGCAGCACTAGCGGGGCAGCAGATACGCAGTATTTT.

The chain combines TRBV6-6 with TRBJ1-6; D perhaps matches TRBD1 (6 bases). Between the trimmed V and J ends, which lost 10 bases and 8 bases, there was a span of 12 bases. This CDR3 has 12 residues. CDR1 and CDR2 (germline): MNHNY, SVGAGI (reference sequence). Written as DNA, the CDR3 is TGTGCCACCCGAGAGGGGGATTCACCCCTCCACTTT. This translates into CATREGDSPLHF.

V is TRBV5-8 and J is TRBJ2-3, with D hard to call. Deletions cut 4 bases from V and 0 bases from J, with 6 bases between. The germline V gene encodes CDR1 SGHTS and CDR2 YDEGEE. The CDR3 extends over 13 amino acids. The CDR3 coding sequence is TGTGCCAGCAGCGAGTACAGCACAGATACGCAGTATTTT. Translated, it gives CASSEYSTDTQYF.

The J gene is TRBJ1-4, the V gene TRBV30, with TRBD1 matching 7 bases. Germline CDR1 and CDR2: GTSNPN and SVGIG (reference sequence). The length of the CDR3 is 14 residues. With 3 bases clipped from V and 7 bases from J, the junction kept 8 bases outside the gene matches. The CDR3 region has the DNA TGTGCCTGGAGCCCCACGCAGGGGGGTGAAAAACTGTTTTTT. Encoded protein: CAWSPTQGGEKLFF. The full variable domain, rest sourced from reference TRBV30 and TRBJ1-4, is SQTIHQWPATLVQPVGSPLSLECTVEGTSNPNLYWYRQAAGRGLQLLFYSVGIGQISSEVPQNLSASRPQDRQFILSSKKLLLSDSGFYLCAWSPTQGGEKLFFGSGTQLSVL.

The J gene is TRBJ1-2, the V gene TRBV10-3, with TRBD1 as a possible D gene (5 bases). Germline V gives CDR1 ENHRY, CDR2 SYGVKD. The ends were cut back, 4 bases at V and 7 bases at J, with 16 bases in the middle. The CDR3 runs to 14 residues. The CDR3 sequence is CAISGGEGLGGYTF. The CDR3 DNA follows: TGTGCCATCAGTGGAGGGGAGGGCTTGGGTGGCTACACCTTC.

The V gene is TRBV7-2, the J gene TRBJ2-5; D perhaps matches TRBD2 (7 bases). Per the germline V gene, CDR1 is SGHTA and CDR2 is FQGNSA. The CDR3 sequence is 14 residues long. V was clipped by 5 bases and J by 4 bases, with 14 bases between them. The CDR3 loop reads CASSPTRGGETQYF. In nucleotides, the CDR3 is TGTGCCAGCAGCCCGACTAGGGGGGGAGAGACCCAGTACTTC. The full variable domain, rest sourced from reference TRBV7-2 and TRBJ2-5, is GAGVSQSPSNKVTEKGKDVELRCDPISGHTALYWYRQSLGQGLEFLIYFQGNSAPDKSGLPSDRFSAERTGGSVSTLTIQRTQQEDSAVYLCASSPTRGGETQYFGPGTRLLVL.

The chain joins TRBV6-1 to TRBJ1-5; D unresolved. The length of the CDR3 is 13 residues. Germline lookup yields CDR1 MNHNS and CDR2 SASEGT. Trimming cost V 5 bases and J 7 bases, with 12 bases left between them. The CDR3: CASSPILRQPQHF. CDR3 coding DNA: TGTGCCAGCAGTCCTATTCTCCGACAGCCCCAGCATTTT.

This chain uses TRBV7-9 with TRBJ2-1; D remains unclear. CDR1 is SEHNR, CDR2 FQNEAQ, per germline (reference sequence). This CDR3 is built from 13 residues. V lost 1 base, J lost 5 bases, and 6 bases lay in between. The CDR3 here is CASSLGLNNEQFF. Here the CDR3 DNA reads TGTGCCAGCAGCTTAGGGCTCAACAATGAGCAGTTCTTC.

The V gene is TRBV5-1, the J gene TRBJ2-2, with TRBD2 matching 13 bases. The CDR3 spans 18 residues. The J segment lost 4 bases and the V segment lost 0 bases, leaving 6 bases of the junction unmatched. In germline, CDR1 is SGHRS, CDR2 YFSETQ. The CDR3 is CASSLGTSGSLGTGELFF. The CDR3 nucleotides are TGCGCCAGCAGCTTGGGGACTAGCGGGAGTTTAGGCACCGGGGAGCTGTTTTTT.

This clone was seen a handful of times. This chain connects TRBV6-5 to TRBJ2-3; TRBD2 matches 8 bases. V lost 2 bases and J lost 4; bases outside the gene matches: 5. There are 15 residues in the CDR3. Germline CDR1 MNHEY, CDR2 SVGAGI. CDR3 DNA: TGTGCCAGCAGTTACACGGGAGGGAGGGCAGATACGCAGTATTTT. Translation gives CASSYTGGRADTQYF.

V gene TRBV27 combines with J gene TRBJ2-7; the D gene is possibly TRBD1 (6 bases). V was trimmed by 6 bases and J by 2 bases, leaving 14 bases between them. The germline CDR1 and CDR2 sequences are MNHEY and SMNVEV (reference sequence). This CDR3 region has 14 residues. In DNA, the CDR3 is TGTGCCAGCAGGGACAGTTCCCCTCCCTACGAGCAGTACTTC. Translated: CASRDSSPPYEQYF.

This rearrangement joins TRBV5-1 to TRBJ1-4; D is possibly TRBD1 (6 bases). The CDR3 covers 14 residues. Trimming cost V 0 bases and J 7 bases, with 10 bases left between them. Germline-derived CDR1 and CDR2 are SGHRS and YFSETQ. CDR3 loop: CASSLDREGEKLFF. CDR3 nucleotides: TGCGCCAGCAGCTTGGACAGGGAGGGTGAAAAACTGTTTTTT.

This chain joins TRBV2 and TRBJ2-1, with D perhaps TRBD1 (6 bases). The V end lost 1 base, the J end lost 6 bases, and 13 bases lay between the germline ends. CDR3 length: 15 residues. Germline CDR1 SNHLY, CDR2 FYNNEI. The CDR3 sequence is CASSEDWGLGNEQFF. DNA of the CDR3: TGTGCCAGCAGTGAAGACTGGGGGCTGGGCAATGAGCAGTTCTTC.

This rearrangement joins TRBV5-1 to TRBJ2-7; TRBD1 is a possible D gene (7 bases). CDR1 is SGHRS and CDR2 is YFSETQ in the germline V gene. V lost 1 base and J lost 6, with 14 bases in between. The CDR3 extends over 14 amino acids. CDR3 amino acids: CASSLTTQGGEQYF. The CDR3 DNA reads as TGCGCCAGCAGCTTGACCACTCAGGGGGGCGAGCAGTACTTC.

The V and J genes are TRBV6-6 and TRBJ1-4; 7 nucleotides align to TRBD1. The CDR3 is made up of 13 amino acids. V lost 2 bases, J lost 12 bases, and 6 bases stayed unmatched. CDR1 is MNHNY, CDR2 SVGAGI, per germline (reference sequence). CDR3 in DNA: TGTGCCAGCAGTTACATAGGGGGCGGACAACTGTTTTTT. Protein sequence: CASSYIGGGQLFF.

The gene calls are TRBV29-1 and TRBJ2-1; the match to TRBD2 covers 7 bases. The V gene's germline CDR1 is SQVTM and CDR2 ANQGSEA. With V trimmed by 6 bases and J by 6 bases, 8 bases remained unmatched. CDR3 length equals 13 residues. CDR3 sequence: CSVTLAGVNEQFF. CDR3 in DNA: TGCAGCGTCACCCTGGCGGGGGTCAATGAGCAGTTCTTC.

This clone was counted only a few times. This chain uses TRBV2 with TRBJ1-5, with 9 bases fitting TRBD1. Germline V gene lookup returns CDR1 SNHLY and CDR2 FYNNEI. The CDR3 contains 15 residues. The ends lost 8 bases at V and 7 bases at J; junction bases unmatched: 12. CDR3 loop: CASGMQTGGGQPQHF. The CDR3, as DNA: TGTGCCAGCGGGATGCAGACAGGGGGAGGCCAGCCCCAGCATTTT.

The genes are TRBV11-2 and TRBJ1-1, with D maybe TRBD1 (5 bases). Deletions cut 5 bases from V and 5 bases from J, with 18 bases between. Germline V CDR1 and CDR2: SGHAT, FQNNGV. The CDR3 covers 15 residues. This CDR3 reads CASSLIGQGGTEAFF. In DNA form, the CDR3 reads TGTGCCAGCAGCCTGATCGGGCAGGGTGGTACTGAAGCTTTCTTT.